The 32 T cell receptor beta chains in this list originate from one sample, sequenced in a study of blood T cell repertoires in COVID-19. TCRdb's copy holds only in-frame clones and misses some; the assay was immunoSEQ multiplex PCR. Found here are approximately 28,000 clones, 90% of them singletons; the top ten hold less than 10%. The sequenced material came from peripheral blood. These TCRs come from a man in his 70s with active or convalescent COVID-19.

The chain has TRBV2 and TRBJ1-1; no clear D. The germline gives CDR1 SNHLY, CDR2 FYNNEI. The V end was cut by 7 bases, the J end by 3 bases, with 24 bases between. The CDR3 contains 17 residues. DNA of the CDR3: TGTGCCAGCAACATGAAGACGGAGACCAGCATGGACACTGAAGCTTTCTTT. Protein: CASNMKTETSMDTEAFF.

This chain connects TRBV27 to TRBJ1-1; D not certain. Trimming left V 4 bases short and J 4 bases short, with 13 bases between. In germline, CDR1 is MNHEY, CDR2 SMNVEV (reference sequence). The CDR3 is made up of 14 amino acids. For the CDR3, the DNA is TGTGCCAGCAGTTCAGTGTATGAGGGCACTGAAGCTTTCTTT. Its translation is CASSSVYEGTEAFF.

The V call is TRBV24-1, the J call TRBJ2-5; unclear D gene. The CDR3 runs to 13 residues. The germline gives CDR1 KGHDR, CDR2 SFDVKD. V was trimmed by 3 bases and J by 5 bases, leaving 9 bases between them. The CDR3, as DNA: TGTGCCACCAGTGATGATAGTCATGAGACCCAGTACTTC. The encoded protein is CATSDDSHETQYF.

This chain links TRBV7-2 with TRBJ1-5; D ambiguous. The CDR3 is made up of 14 amino acids. With 2 bases removed from V and 9 bases from J, the gap between germline ends came to 14 bases. Germline V gives CDR1 SGHTA, CDR2 FQGNSA. The CDR3 coding sequence is TGTGCCAGCAGCTTAACCGGGTACCTCAGGCCCCAGCATTTT. Translated, it gives CASSLTGYLRPQHF.

The chain carries TRBV5-1 and TRBJ2-1; 11 bases are a match to TRBD2. The germline V gene has CDR1 SGHRS and CDR2 YFSETQ. There are 15 residues in the CDR3. After removal of 4 bases from V and 6 bases from J, the junction contained 6 bases not matched to a gene. CDR3 in amino acids: CASSLGLAGGNEQFF. The CDR3 nucleotides are TGCGCCAGCAGCCTAGGGCTAGCGGGAGGCAATGAGCAGTTCTTC.

This chain connects TRBV9 to TRBJ2-2; D may be TRBD2 (5 bases). The germline gives CDR1 SGDLS, CDR2 YYNGEE. The CDR3 runs to 16 residues. The V end was cut by 4 bases, the J end by 0 bases, with 13 bases between. The CDR3 loop is CASSLEGRANTGELFF. The CDR3, as DNA: TGTGCCAGCAGCCTAGAAGGGCGGGCGAACACCGGGGAGCTGTTTTTT.

The chain recombines TRBV14 with TRBJ1-1; possible D gene TRBD1, 5 bases. The CDR3 runs 16 residues. Germline CDR1 and CDR2: SGHDN and FVKESK. The V gene lost 0 bases and the J gene lost 4 bases, with 15 bases spanning the gap. As DNA, the CDR3 is TGTGCCAGCAGCCAAGAGAACGGTCTGGGGGGCACTGAAGCTTTCTTT. It specifies CASSQENGLGGTEAFF.

The J gene is TRBJ1-2, the V gene TRBV5-4; D is perhaps TRBD1 (6 bases). This CDR3 comprises 15 residues. V was clipped by 4 bases and J by 2 bases, with 15 bases between them. Germline CDR1 SGHNT, CDR2 YYREEE (reference sequence). CDR3 loop: CASSPAGDFNYGYTF. CDR3 bases: TGTGCCAGCAGCCCAGCAGGGGATTTCAACTATGGCTACACCTTC.

V usage is TRBV6-5 and J usage is TRBJ2-3; 10 positions agree with TRBD2. V lost 11 bases to trimming and J lost 4 bases; unmatched junction nucleotides: 9. Germline loops: CDR1 MNHEY, CDR2 SVGAGI. The length of the CDR3 is 14 residues. CDR3 nucleotides: TGTGCCGCCGCCCCTAGCGGGAGTGCAGATACGCAGTATTTT. Protein: CAAAPSGSADTQYF.

V is TRBV27 and J is TRBJ1-3, with TRBD1 matching 7 bases. The trim removed 6 bases at V and 4 bases at J, leaving 9 bases unmatched. The V gene's germline CDR1 is MNHEY and CDR2 SMNVEV (reference sequence). This CDR3 region has 15 residues. The CDR3 DNA follows: TGTGCCAGCAGGACATCACAGGGGCCCGGAAACACCATATATTTT. Protein sequence: CASRTSQGPGNTIYF.

V gene TRBV12-2 combines with J gene TRBJ2-7; TRBD2, as called in the table, went unchecked against the DNA. TRBV12-2 is given as a pseudogene. The CDR3 totals 17 residues. This chain's CDR3 is CASRRRLAGKIFYEQYF. CDR3 DNA: TGTGCAAGTCGCCGTAGACTAGCGGGGAAGATCTTCTACGAGCAGTACTTC.

In this sample, this clone turned up once. V is TRBV4-3 and J is TRBJ2-3; tentatively, D is TRBD2 (6 bases). This CDR3 spans 15 amino acids. Germline V gene data show CDR1 as LGHNA and CDR2 as YSLEER. V was shortened by 1 base and J by 4 bases, with 12 bases between the two germline ends. As DNA, the CDR3 is TGCGCCAGCAGCCAAGGGACTACCTCCTCAGATACGCAGTATTTT. It codes for CASSQGTTSSDTQYF.

The chain combines TRBV4-1 with TRBJ2-1; 9 bases line up with TRBD2. The CDR3 covers 13 residues. Germline CDR1 and CDR2: MGHRA and YSYEKL. With 3 bases clipped from V and 15 bases from J, the junction kept 9 bases outside the gene matches. CDR3 amino acids: CASSHPIAGEAFF. DNA for the CDR3: TGCGCCAGCAGCCATCCTATAGCGGGGGAGGCGTTCTTC.

The table lists this clone with a count of one. This chain connects TRBV20-1 to TRBJ1-1; no reliable D call. V was pared by 5 bases and J by 5 bases, with 9 bases between. This CDR3 region has 11 residues. CDR1 is DFQATT and CDR2 is SNEGSKA in the germline V gene (reference sequence). CDR3 protein: CSAYSLTEAFF. Written as DNA, the CDR3 is TGCAGTGCTTACAGTTTGACTGAAGCTTTCTTT.

The chain couples TRBV3-1 (or the pseudogene TRBV3-2) to TRBJ1-2, with D unclear. V was cut by 1 base and J by 8 bases, with 8 bases left in between. The germline gives CDR1 LGHDT, CDR2 YNNKEL (reference sequence). This CDR3 contains 12 residues. The CDR3 sequence: CASSQGRVGYTF. CDR3 coding DNA: TGTGCCAGCAGCCAAGGTCGGGTCGGCTACACCTTC.

The gene calls are TRBV5-1 and TRBJ1-1, with 9 bases aligning to TRBD1. The length of the CDR3 is 15 residues. Unmatched junction bases numbered 8, after V lost 4 bases and J lost 4 bases. Germline V gene lookup returns CDR1 SGHRS and CDR2 YFSETQ. CDR3 nucleotide sequence: TGCGCCAGCAGCCTGACAGGGGGTTGGAGCACTGAAGCTTTCTTT. It translates to CASSLTGGWSTEAFF.

This chain joins TRBV7-6 and TRBJ2-7, with a tentative D call TRBD1 (6 bases). The CDR3 covers 14 residues. Germline V gene data show CDR1 as SGHVS and CDR2 as FNYEAQ. V was pared by 5 bases and J by 2 bases, with 13 bases between. CDR3 coding DNA: TGTGCCAGCAGCGTGGGGACACACACCTACGAGCAGTACTTC. Its protein product is CASSVGTHTYEQYF.

The chain uses TRBV2 and TRBJ2-5; tentatively, D is TRBD1 (5 bases). Germline values: CDR1 SNHLY, CDR2 FYNNEI. The CDR3 sequence is 14 residues long. Trimming shortened V by 6 bases and J by 7 bases, and 18 bases separated the two germline ends. CDR3 region: CASRSGPGSVTQYF. The CDR3 region has the DNA TGTGCCAGCAGGAGTGGACCAGGGTCCGTGACCCAGTACTTC.

The J gene is TRBJ1-3, the V gene TRBV19; 9 bases are a match to TRBD1. The length of the CDR3 is 17 residues. After removal of 4 bases from V and 4 bases from J, the junction contained 11 bases not matched to a gene. Germline V CDR1 and CDR2: LNHDA, SQIVND (reference sequence). CDR3 in DNA: TGTGCCAGTAGTAAGCCTCCTCGGACAGGGGTCGGAAACACCATATATTTT. The encoded protein is CASSKPPRTGVGNTIYF.

This clone was observed a handful of times. The genes are TRBV30 and TRBJ1-2; 9 bases map to TRBD1. The trim removed 5 bases at V and 8 bases at J, leaving 12 bases unmatched. This CDR3 region has 14 residues. From germline, CDR1 is GTSNPN and CDR2 SVGIG (reference sequence). CDR3 DNA: TGTGCCTGGCGGACCTCGGGGACAGGGCACGGCTACACCTTC. Translating gives CAWRTSGTGHGYTF.

This chain connects TRBV5-3 to TRBJ1-4; 10 bases map to TRBD1. TRBV5-3 is an ORF for which the function is uncertain. The V and J ends lost 5 bases and 10 bases, in that order; junction bases with no gene match: 8. The CDR3 covers 14 residues. In DNA, the CDR3 is TGTGCCAGAAGACGGGACAGGGGCCTGAGAAAACTGTTTTTT. Amino acids: CARRRDRGLRKLFF.

The V and J genes are TRBV30 and TRBJ2-3, with TRBD2 as a possible D gene (7 bases). This CDR3 is built from 16 residues. V was cut by 0 bases and J by 0 bases, with 13 bases left in between. The germline V gene has CDR1 GTSNPN and CDR2 SVGIG (reference sequence). Here the CDR3 DNA reads TGTGCCTGGAGTGTTTTAAAGGGGGGGAGCACAGATACGCAGTATTTT. This codes for CAWSVLKGGSTDTQYF.

This chain connects TRBV5-1 to TRBJ1-2; D remains ambiguous. This CDR3 is built from 13 residues. Germline CDR1 and CDR2: SGHRS and YFSETQ. Trimming shortened V by 5 bases and J by 6 bases, and 14 bases separated the two germline ends. CDR3 sequence reads: CASSATSQDGYTF. The CDR3 DNA is TGCGCCAGCAGTGCGACCTCTCAGGATGGCTACACCTTC.

The chain has TRBV2 and TRBJ2-3; tentative D call: TRBD2 (5 bases). Germline V lookup: CDR1 SNHLY, CDR2 FYNNEI. V dropped 8 bases and J dropped 2 bases, with 17 bases sitting between them. This CDR3 region has 15 residues. CDR3 residues: CASDNLGVATDTQYF. CDR3 nucleotide sequence: TGTGCCAGCGACAACTTGGGAGTGGCCACAGATACGCAGTATTTT. Variable domain in full (rest from reference TRBV2 and TRBJ2-3): EPEVTQTPSHQVTQMGQEVILRCVPISNHLYFYWYRQILGQKVEFLVSFYNNEISEKSEIFDDQFSVERPDGSNFTLKIRSTKLEDSAMYFCASDNLGVATDTQYFGPGTRLTVL.

The rearrangement uses TRBV6-1 and TRBJ2-5; 13 positions match TRBD2. The germline gives CDR1 MNHNS, CDR2 SASEGT. This CDR3 spans 15 amino acids. V trimming: 4 bases; J trimming: 7 bases; junction bases outside the gene matches: 6. The CDR3 is CASSAATSGGSTQYF. Written as DNA, the CDR3 is TGTGCCAGCAGTGCAGCGACTAGCGGGGGGTCGACCCAGTACTTC.

The chain has TRBV7-8 and TRBJ2-7; D call uncertain. This CDR3 contains 13 residues. Trimming left V 1 base short and J 7 bases short, with 11 bases between. Germline V gene lookup returns CDR1 SGHVS and CDR2 FQNEAQ. The CDR3 DNA is TGTGCCAGCAGCTTAGAAGAGCGTGGGGAGCAGTACGTC. Encoded protein: CASSLEERGEQYV.

This clone occurred once. CDR3 in amino acids: CASSLRQGEYEQYF. The CDR3 DNA sequence: TGTGCCAGCAGCCTCCGACAGGGGGAATACGAGCAGTACTTC. The chain links TRBV5-6 to TRBJ2-7; 9 nucleotides agree with TRBD1. The V segment lost 4 bases and the J segment 4 bases; nucleotides outside the gene matches: 6. This CDR3 has 14 residues. CDR1 and CDR2 from the germline V gene are SGHDT and YYEEEE.

The chain links TRBV29-1 to TRBJ2-2; a possible D gene is TRBD2 (6 bases). The V end was cut by 5 bases, the J end by 5 bases, with 15 bases between. CDR1 and CDR2 from the germline V gene are SQVTM and ANQGSEA. The CDR3 runs to 14 residues. The CDR3 DNA reads TGCAGCGTTACTAGCCCGGCCCCAACCGGGGAGCTGTTTTTT. As protein: CSVTSPAPTGELFF.

Here the CDR3 reads CASSLALNPRNSPLHF. DNA for the CDR3: TGTGCCAGCAGCTTAGCGTTGAATCCCCGGAATTCACCCCTCCACTTT. This rearrangement joins TRBV7-8 to TRBJ1-6; D is undetermined. Trimming took off 0 bases at V and 7 bases at J, with 13 bases between the two ends. CDR1 and CDR2 from the germline V gene are SGHVS and FQNEAQ. This CDR3 comprises 16 residues.

The genes are TRBV6-6 and TRBJ2-3; 10 bases align to TRBD2. V gave up 5 bases and J gave up 2 bases; unmatched junction bases: 7. Germline values: CDR1 MNHNY, CDR2 SVGAGI (reference sequence). The CDR3 extends over 16 amino acids. The CDR3 region is CASSRPGLANTDTQYF. As DNA, the CDR3 is TGTGCCAGCAGTCGACCGGGACTAGCGAACACAGATACGCAGTATTTT.

V and J are TRBV6-2 or TRBV6-3 and TRBJ1-2; perhaps TRBD1 as D (6 bases). The CDR3 loop spans 14 amino acids. Germline CDR1 MNHEY, CDR2 SVGEGT. V gave up 6 bases and J gave up 8 bases, with 19 bases separating them. CDR3 protein: CASSPSRDIGGYTF. CDR3 in DNA: TGTGCCAGCAGCCCCAGCCGGGACATCGGGGGCTACACCTTC.

The J gene is TRBJ1-5, the V gene TRBV3-1 (or the pseudogene TRBV3-2); TRBD1 aligns across 7 bases. CDR1 and CDR2 from the germline V gene are LGHDT and YNNKEL (reference sequence). This CDR3 is 14 amino acids long. V shed 4 bases and J 7 bases; nucleotides not matched to a gene: 7. DNA of the CDR3: TGTGCCAGCAGCCTTGGACGACAGGGCCAGCCCCAGCATTTT. Translated, it gives CASSLGRQGQPQHF.